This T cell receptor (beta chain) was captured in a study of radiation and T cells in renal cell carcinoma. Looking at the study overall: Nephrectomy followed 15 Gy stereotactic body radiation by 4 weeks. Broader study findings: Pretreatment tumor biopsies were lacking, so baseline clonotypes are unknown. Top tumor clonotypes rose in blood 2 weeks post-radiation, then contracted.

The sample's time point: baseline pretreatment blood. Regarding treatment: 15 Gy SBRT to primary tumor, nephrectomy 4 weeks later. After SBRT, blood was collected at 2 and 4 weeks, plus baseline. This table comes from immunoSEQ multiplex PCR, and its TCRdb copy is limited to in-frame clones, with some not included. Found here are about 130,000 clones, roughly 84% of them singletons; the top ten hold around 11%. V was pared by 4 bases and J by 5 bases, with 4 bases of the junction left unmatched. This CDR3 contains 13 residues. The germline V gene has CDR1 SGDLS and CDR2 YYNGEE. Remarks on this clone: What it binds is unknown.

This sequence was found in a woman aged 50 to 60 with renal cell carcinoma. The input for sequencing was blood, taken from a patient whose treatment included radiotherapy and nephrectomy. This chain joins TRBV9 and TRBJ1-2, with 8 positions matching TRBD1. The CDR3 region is CASSPRQGYGYTF. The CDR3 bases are TGTGCCAGCAGCCCTAGACAGGGGTATGGCTACACCTTC.